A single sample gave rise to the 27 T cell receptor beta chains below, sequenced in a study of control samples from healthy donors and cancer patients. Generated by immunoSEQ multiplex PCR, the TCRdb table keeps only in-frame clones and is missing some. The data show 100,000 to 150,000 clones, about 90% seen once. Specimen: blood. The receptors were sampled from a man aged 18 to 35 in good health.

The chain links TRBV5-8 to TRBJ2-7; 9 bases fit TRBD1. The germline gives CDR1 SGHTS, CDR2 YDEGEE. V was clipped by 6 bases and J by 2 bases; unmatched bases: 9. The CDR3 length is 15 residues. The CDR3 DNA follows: TGTGCCAGCACCATAACAGGGGGCGCACCCTACGAGCAGTACTTC. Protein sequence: CASTITGGAPYEQYF.

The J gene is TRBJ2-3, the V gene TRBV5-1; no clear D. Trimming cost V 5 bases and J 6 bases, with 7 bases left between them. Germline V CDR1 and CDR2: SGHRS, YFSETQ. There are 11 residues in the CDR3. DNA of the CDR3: TGCGCCAGCAGGGAATTGGATACGCAGTATTTT. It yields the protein CASRELDTQYF.

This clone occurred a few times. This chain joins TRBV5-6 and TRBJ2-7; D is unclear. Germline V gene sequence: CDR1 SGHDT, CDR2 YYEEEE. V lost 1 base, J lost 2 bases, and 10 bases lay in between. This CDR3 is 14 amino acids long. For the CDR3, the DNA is TGTGCCAGCAGCTTGACAGTAGCCGCCTACGAGCAGTACTTC. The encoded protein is CASSLTVAAYEQYF.

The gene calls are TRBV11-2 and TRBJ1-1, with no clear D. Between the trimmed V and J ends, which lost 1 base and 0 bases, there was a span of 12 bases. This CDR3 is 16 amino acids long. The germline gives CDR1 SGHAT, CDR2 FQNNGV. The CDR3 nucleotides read TGTGCCAGCAGCTTAGCCGACTGGTCAATGAACACTGAAGCTTTCTTT. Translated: CASSLADWSMNTEAFF.

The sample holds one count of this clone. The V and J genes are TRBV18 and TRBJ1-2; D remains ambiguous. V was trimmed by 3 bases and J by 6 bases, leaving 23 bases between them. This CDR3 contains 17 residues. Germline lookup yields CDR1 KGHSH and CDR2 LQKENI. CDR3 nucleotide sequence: TGTGCCAGCTCACCTTATGCCTACGGGGAAAGCAGTCATGGCTACACCTTC. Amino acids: CASSPYAYGESSHGYTF.

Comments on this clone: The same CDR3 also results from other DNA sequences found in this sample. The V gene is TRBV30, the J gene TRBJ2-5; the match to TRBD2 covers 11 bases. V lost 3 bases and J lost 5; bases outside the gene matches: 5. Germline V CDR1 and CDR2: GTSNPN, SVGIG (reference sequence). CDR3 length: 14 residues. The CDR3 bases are TGTGCCTGGAGCGCCGGACTAGCGGGCGAGACCCAGTACTTC. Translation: CAWSAGLAGETQYF.

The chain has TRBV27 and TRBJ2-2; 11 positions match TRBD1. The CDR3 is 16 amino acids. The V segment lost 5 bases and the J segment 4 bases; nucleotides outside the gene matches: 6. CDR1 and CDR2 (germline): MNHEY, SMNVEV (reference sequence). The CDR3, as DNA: TGTGCCAGCAGTCCCTGGGGGACAGGGGGCACCGGGGAGCTGTTTTTT. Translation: CASSPWGTGGTGELFF.

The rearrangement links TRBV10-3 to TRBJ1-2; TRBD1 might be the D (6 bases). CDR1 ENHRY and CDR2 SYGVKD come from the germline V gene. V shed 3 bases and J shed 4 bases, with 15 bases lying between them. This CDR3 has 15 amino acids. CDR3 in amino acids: CAISDTGGGGYGYTF. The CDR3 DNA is TGTGCCATCAGTGATACCGGTGGGGGCGGCTATGGCTACACCTTC.

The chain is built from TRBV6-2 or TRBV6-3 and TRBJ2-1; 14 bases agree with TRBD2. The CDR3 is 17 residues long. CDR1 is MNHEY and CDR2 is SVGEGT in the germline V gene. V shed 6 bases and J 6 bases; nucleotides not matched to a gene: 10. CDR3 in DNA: TGTGCCAGCAGCCCGGGACTAGCGGGAGTAAAGGCCAATGAGCAGTTCTTC. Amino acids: CASSPGLAGVKANEQFF.

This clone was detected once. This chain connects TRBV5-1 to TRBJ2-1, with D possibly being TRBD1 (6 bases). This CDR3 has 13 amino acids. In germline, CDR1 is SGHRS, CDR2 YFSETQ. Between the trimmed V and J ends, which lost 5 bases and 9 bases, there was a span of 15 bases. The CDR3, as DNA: TGCGCCAGCAGTGACCTTATAGGGGGTGAGCAGTTCTTC. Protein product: CASSDLIGGEQFF.

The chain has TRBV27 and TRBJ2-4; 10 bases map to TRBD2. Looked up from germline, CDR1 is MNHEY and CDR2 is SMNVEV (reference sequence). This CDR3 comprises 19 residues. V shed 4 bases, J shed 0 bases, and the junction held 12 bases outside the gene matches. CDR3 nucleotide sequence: TGTGCCAGCAGTTCCCCTAGCGGGAGTCGGGGGATAGCCAAAAACATTCAGTACTTC. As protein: CASSSPSGSRGIAKNIQYF.

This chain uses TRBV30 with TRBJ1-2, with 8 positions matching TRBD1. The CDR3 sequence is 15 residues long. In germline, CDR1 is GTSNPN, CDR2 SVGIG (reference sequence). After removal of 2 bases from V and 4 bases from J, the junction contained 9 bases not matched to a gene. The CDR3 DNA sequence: TGTGCCTGGAGTACCGGACAGGGCGGGCTCTATGGCTACACCTTC. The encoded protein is CAWSTGQGGLYGYTF.

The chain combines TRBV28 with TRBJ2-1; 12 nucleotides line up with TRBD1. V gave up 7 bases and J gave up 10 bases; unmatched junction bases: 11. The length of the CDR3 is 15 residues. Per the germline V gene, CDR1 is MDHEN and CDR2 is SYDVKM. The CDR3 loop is CASTITGTGGREQFF. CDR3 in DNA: TGTGCCAGCACCATAACCGGGACAGGGGGCAGAGAGCAGTTCTTC.

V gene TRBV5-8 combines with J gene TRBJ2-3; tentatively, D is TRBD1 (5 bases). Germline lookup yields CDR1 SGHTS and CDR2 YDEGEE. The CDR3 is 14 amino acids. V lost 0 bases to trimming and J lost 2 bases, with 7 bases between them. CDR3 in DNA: TGTGCCAGCAGCTTGGAGGGGAACACAGATACGCAGTATTTT. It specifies CASSLEGNTDTQYF.

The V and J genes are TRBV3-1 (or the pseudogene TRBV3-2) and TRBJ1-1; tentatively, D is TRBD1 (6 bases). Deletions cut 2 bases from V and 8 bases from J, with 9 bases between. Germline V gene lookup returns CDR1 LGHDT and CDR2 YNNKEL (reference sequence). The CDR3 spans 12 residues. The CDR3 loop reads CASSQTGIEAFF. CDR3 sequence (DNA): TGTGCCAGCAGCCAAACAGGGATCGAAGCTTTCTTT.

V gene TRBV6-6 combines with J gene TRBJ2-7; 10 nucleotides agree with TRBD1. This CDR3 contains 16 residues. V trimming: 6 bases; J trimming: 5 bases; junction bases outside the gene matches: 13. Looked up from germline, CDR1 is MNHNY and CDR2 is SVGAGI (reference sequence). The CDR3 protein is CASRQGTGVIPDEQYF. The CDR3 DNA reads TGTGCCAGCAGGCAAGGGACAGGGGTCATCCCCGACGAGCAGTACTTC.

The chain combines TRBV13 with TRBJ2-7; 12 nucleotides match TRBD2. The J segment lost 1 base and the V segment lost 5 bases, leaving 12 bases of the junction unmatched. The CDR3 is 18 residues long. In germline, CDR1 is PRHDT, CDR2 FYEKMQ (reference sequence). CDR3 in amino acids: CASSPNRSSGRGSYEQYF. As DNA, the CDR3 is TGTGCCAGCAGCCCGAATAGGTCTAGCGGGAGGGGTTCCTACGAGCAGTACTTC.

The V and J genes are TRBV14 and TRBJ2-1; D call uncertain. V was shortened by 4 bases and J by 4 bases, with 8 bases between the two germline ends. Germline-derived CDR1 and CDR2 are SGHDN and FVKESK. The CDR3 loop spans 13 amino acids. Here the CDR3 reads CASSPSRYNEQFF. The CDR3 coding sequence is TGTGCCAGCAGCCCCTCGCGGTACAATGAGCAGTTCTTC.

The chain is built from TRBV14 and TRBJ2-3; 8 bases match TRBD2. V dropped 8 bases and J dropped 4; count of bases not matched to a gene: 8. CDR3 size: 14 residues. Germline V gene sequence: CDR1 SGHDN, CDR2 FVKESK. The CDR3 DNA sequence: TGTGCCAGCGGGCCCGGGAGGGGCGCAGATACGCAGTATTTT. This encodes CASGPGRGADTQYF.

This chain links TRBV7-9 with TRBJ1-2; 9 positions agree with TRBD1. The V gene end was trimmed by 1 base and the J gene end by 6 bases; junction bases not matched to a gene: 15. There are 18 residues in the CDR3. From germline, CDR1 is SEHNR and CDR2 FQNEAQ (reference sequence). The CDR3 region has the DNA TGTGCCAGCAGCTTAGGCAAACACAACAGGGGGCTTCTCAATGGCTACACCTTC. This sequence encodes CASSLGKHNRGLLNGYTF.

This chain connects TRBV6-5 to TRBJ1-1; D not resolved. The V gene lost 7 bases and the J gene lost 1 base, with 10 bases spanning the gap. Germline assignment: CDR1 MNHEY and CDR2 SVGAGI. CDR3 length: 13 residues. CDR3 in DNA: TGTGCCAGCACACTCAAAGGGAACACTGAAGCTTTCTTT. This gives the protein CASTLKGNTEAFF.

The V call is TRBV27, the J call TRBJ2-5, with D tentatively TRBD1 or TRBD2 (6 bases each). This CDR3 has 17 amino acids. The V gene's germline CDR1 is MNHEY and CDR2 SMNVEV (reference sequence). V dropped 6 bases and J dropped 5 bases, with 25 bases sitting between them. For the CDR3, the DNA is TGTGCCAGCAGAACAATCGGGGGCGGGACGATAGGGGAGACCCAGTACTTC. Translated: CASRTIGGGTIGETQYF.

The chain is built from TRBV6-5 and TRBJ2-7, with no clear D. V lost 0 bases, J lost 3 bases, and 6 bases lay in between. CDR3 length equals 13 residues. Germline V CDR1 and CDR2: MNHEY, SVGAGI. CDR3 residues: CASSYSILYEQYF. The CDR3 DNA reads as TGTGCCAGCAGTTACTCGATACTCTACGAGCAGTACTTC.

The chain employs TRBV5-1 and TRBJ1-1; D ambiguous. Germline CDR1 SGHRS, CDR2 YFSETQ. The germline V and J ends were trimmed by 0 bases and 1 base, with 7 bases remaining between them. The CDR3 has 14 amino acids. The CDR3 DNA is TGCGCCAGCAGCTTGGGGAGCGGGAACACTGAAGCTTTCTTT. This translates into CASSLGSGNTEAFF.

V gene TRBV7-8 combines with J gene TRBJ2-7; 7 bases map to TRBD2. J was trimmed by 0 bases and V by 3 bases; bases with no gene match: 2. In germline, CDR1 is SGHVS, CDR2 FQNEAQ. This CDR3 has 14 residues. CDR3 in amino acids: CASSFGGSSYEQYF. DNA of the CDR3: TGTGCCAGCAGCTTCGGCGGGAGCTCCTACGAGCAGTACTTC.

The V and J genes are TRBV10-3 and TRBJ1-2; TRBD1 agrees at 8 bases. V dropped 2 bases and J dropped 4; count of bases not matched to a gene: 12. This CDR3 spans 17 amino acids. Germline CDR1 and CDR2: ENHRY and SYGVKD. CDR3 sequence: CAISEEGDRSTIYGYTF. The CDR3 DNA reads TGTGCCATCAGTGAGGAGGGGGACAGGTCAACGATCTATGGCTACACCTTC.

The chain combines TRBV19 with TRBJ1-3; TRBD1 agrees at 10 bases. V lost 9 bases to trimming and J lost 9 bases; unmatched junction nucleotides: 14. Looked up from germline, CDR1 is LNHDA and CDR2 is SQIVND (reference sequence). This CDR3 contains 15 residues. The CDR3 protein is CASFRQGARRGTIYF. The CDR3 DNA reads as TGTGCCAGCTTCCGACAGGGGGCCCGGAGGGGCACCATATATTTT.